Below, one T cell receptor beta chain is given with its context. Generated by immunoSEQ multiplex PCR, the TCRdb table keeps only in-frame clones and is missing some. The sample carries roughly 570,000 clones, about 89% recorded once. CDR1 is GTSNPN, CDR2 SVGIG, per germline (reference sequence). This CDR3 spans 12 amino acids. The V gene end was trimmed by 3 bases and the J gene end by 10 bases; junction bases not matched to a gene: 3. This sample is drawn from a study of blood T cell repertoires in COVID-19. The chain is built from TRBV30 and TRBJ2-1; TRBD2 agrees at 10 bases. The TCR originated in a woman in her fifties or sixties with COVID-19, enrolled during active disease. Sequenced sample: peripheral blood. The CDR3 is CAWRGLAREQFF. CDR3 bases: TGTGCCTGGAGGGGACTAGCGAGGGAGCAGTTCTTC.